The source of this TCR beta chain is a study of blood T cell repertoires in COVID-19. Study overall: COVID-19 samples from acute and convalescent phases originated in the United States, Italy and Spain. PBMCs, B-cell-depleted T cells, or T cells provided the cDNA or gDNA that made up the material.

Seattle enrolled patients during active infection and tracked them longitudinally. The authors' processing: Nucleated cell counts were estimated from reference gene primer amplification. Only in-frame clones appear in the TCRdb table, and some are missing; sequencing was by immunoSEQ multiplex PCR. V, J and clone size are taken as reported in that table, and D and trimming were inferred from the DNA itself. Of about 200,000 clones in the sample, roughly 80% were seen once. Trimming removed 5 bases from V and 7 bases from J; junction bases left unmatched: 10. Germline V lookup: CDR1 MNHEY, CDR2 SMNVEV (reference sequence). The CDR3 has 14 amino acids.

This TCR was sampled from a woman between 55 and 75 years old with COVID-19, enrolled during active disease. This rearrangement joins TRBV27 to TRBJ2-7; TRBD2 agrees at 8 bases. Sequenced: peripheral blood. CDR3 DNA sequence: TGTGCCAGCAGTATCTCGGGAGGGCCGCGGGAGCAGTACTTC. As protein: CASSISGGPREQYF.